The clone carrying this T cell receptor beta chain was seen only once. Antigen specificity is unknown. This CDR3 region has 11 residues. This specimen comes from a study of T cell responses to AZD1222 COVID-19 vaccine. Broader study findings: CD4 TCRs covered the whole spike, strongest at regions 160-218 and 743-854. A rise in Spike-specific TCR breadth and depth followed two AZD1222 doses. Donors, mostly white British, included more females; clonal diversity was possibly underestimated. Just six AZD1222 recipients were seropositive at baseline.

The method was immunoSEQ multiplex PCR; TCRdb's version includes in-frame clones alone and lacks a portion of them. The sample consists of 100,000 to 130,000 clones, approximately 90% of them appearing once. The material sequenced was peripheral blood, taken 28 days after the second AZD1222 dose. V is TRBV21-1 and J is TRBJ1-5; no DNA check was done on the table's D call, TRBD1. TRBV21-1 is described as a pseudogene. The TCR sequence derives from an adult who received the AZD1222 COVID-19 vaccine. The CDR3 here is CASGGGQPQHF. The CDR3 DNA follows: TGTGCCAGCGGGGGCGGTCAGCCCCAGCATTTT.